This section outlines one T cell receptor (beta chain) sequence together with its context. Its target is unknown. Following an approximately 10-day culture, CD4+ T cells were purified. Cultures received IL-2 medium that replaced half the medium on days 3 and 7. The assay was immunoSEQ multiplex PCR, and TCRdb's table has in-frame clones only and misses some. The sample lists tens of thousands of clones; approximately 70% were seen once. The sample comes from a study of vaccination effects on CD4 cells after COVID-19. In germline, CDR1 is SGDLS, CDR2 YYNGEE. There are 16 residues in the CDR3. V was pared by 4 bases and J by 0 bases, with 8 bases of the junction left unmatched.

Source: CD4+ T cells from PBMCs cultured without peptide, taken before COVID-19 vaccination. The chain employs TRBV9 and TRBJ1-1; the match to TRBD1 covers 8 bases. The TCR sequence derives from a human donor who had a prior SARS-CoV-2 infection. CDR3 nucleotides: TGTGCCAGCAGCCCTGGACAGGGCTATTTGAACACTGAAGCTTTCTTT. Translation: CASSPGQGYLNTEAFF.